This T cell receptor (beta chain) was sequenced for a study of T cells after somatic rescue of genetic block (dated by TCRdb to the early 2020s). Regarding the research as a whole: What the study looked at was long-term robustness, specifically in a T-cell system that came about through somatic rescue of a genetic block in T-cell development.

V is clipped by 1 base and J by 7 bases, and the sequence between their germline boundaries is 8 bases long. Including cysteine and phenylalanine, the CDR3 has 14 amino acids. This entry keeps only the CDR3 DNA: 42 bases, framed from base 1. CDR1 SGHTA and CDR2 FQGNSA are derived from the germline V gene. Libraries were built with the immunoSEQ multiplex PCR assay. TCRdb carries this immuneACCESS record with in-frame sequences only. Its versions omit some clonotypes, under half of them owing to an unresolved V gene in the studies checked, with the rest unexplained. For this sample the table gives 14,000 to 15,000 clones, of which 72% were detected only once. The top ten clonotypes cover 13% to 15% of the sample. To note about this clone: There is no known antigen for this receptor. It has no much larger one-base neighbor in the sample; base qualities were not kept.

The chain links TRBV7-2 with TRBJ1-6, with no D gene named confidently. Sequences were obtained from peripheral blood mononuclear cells (PBMCs). The TCR was taken from a boy between 10 and 17 years old. The CDR3 sequence is CASSLGLQNSPLHF. The DNA sequence is given as TGTGCCAGCAGCTTAGGACTCCAGAATTCACCCCTCCACTTT.